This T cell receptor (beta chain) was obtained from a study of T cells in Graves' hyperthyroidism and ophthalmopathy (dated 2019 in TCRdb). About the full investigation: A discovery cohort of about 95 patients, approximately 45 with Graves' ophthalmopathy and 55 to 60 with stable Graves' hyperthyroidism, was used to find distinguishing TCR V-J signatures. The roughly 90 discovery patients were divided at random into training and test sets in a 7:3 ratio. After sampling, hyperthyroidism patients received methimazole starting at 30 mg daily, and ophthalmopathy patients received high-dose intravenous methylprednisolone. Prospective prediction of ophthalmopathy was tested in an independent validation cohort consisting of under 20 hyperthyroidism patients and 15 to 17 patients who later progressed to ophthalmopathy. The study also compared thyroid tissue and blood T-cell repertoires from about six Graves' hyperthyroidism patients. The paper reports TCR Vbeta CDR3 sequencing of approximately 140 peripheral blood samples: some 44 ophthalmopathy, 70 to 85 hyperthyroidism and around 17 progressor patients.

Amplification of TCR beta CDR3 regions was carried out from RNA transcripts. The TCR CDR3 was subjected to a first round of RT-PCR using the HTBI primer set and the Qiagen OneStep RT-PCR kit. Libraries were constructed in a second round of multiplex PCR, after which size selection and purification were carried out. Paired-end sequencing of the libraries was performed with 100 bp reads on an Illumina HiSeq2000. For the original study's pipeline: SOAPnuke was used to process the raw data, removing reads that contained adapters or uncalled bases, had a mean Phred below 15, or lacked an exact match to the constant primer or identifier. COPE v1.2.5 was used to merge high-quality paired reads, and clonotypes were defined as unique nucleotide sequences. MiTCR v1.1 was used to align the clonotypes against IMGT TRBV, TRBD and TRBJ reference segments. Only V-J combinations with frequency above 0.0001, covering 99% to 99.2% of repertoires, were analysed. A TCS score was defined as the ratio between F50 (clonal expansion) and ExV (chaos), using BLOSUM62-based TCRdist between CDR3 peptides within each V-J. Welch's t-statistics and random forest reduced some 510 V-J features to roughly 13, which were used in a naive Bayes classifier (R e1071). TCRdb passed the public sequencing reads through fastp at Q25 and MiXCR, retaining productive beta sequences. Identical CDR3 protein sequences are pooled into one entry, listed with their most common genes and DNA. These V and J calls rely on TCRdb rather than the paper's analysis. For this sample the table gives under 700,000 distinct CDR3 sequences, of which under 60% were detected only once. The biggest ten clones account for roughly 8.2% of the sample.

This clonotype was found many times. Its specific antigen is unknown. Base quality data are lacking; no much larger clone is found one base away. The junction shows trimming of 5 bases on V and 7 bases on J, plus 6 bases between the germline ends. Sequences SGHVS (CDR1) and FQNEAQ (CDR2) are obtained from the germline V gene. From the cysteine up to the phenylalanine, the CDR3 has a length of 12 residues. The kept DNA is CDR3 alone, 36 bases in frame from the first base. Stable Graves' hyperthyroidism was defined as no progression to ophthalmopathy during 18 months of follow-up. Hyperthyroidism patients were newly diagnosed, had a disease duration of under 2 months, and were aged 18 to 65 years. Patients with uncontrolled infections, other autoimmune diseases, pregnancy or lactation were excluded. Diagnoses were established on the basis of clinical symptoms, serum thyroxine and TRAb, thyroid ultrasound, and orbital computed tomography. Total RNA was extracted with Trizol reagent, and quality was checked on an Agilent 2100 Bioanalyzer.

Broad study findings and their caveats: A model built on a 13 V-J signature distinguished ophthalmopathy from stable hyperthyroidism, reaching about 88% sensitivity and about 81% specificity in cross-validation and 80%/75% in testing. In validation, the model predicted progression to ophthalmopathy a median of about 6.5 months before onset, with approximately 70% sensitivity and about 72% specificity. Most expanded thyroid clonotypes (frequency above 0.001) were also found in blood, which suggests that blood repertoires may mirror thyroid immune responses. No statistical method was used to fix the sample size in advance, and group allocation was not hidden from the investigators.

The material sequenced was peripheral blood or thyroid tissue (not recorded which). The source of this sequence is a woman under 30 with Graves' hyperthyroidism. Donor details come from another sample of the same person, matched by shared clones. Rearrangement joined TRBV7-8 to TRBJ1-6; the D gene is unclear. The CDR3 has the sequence CASSLMNSPLHF. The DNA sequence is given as TGTGCCAGCAGCCTTATGAATTCACCCCTCCACTTT.